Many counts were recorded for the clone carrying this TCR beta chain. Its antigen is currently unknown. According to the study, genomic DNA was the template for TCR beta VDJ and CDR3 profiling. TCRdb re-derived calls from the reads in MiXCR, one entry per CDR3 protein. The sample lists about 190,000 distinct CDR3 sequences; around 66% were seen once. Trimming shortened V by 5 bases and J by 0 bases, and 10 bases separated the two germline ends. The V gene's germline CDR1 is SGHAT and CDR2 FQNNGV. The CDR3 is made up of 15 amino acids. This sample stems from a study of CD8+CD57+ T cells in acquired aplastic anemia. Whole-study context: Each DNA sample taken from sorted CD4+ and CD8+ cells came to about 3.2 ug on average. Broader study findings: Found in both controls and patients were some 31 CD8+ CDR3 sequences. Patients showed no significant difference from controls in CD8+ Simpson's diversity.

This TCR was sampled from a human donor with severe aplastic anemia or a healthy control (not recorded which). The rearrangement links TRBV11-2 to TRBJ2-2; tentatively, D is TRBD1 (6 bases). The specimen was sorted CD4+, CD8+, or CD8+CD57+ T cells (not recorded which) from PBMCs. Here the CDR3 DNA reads TGTGCCAGCAGCGAAGGGGACACGAACACCGGGGAGCTGTTTTTT. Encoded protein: CASSEGDTNTGELFF.